This TCR beta chain comes out of a study of T cell responses to AZD1222 COVID-19 vaccine. Study at large: Second doses were pooled across both intervals (about 4 or about 12 weeks). Study-level findings and limits: Repertoire collection took place solely once the T cell response had peaked. Clonal diversity was possibly underestimated; the donors were predominantly white British and more often female.

Sequenced by immunoSEQ multiplex PCR; TCRdb stores in-frame clones only, minus some. The sample includes some 97,000 clones, around 89% of them seen just once. The CDR3 totals 14 residues. The germline V gene has CDR1 SQVTM and CDR2 ANQGSEA. V lost 6 bases to trimming and J lost 2 bases, with 16 bases between them. On this clone: The antigen is undetermined.

The chain carries TRBV29-1 and TRBJ1-1; maybe TRBD1 (5 bases). The sequence derives from an adult in good health. Source: peripheral blood, taken on day 0 of AZD1222 vaccination. The CDR3: CSVATGGVNTEAFF. The CDR3 nucleotides read TGCAGCGTGGCCACTGGAGGGGTAAACACTGAAGCTTTCTTT.